This T cell receptor (beta chain) was recovered during a study of blood T cell repertoires in COVID-19. Study summary: Spain, Italy and the United States supplied samples that represented acute and convalescent COVID-19. PBMCs, B-cell-depleted T cells, or T cells were the source of the cDNA or gDNA that made up the material.

It was during active infection that Seattle patients were enrolled and then longitudinally followed. Authors' processing steps: How many nucleated cells were present was estimated from reference gene primer amplification. Measured with immunoSEQ multiplex PCR; TCRdb has only the in-frame clones, and not every one. Clone size and the V and J calls come from that table; the DNA yielded D and trimming. The sample has 300,000 to 450,000 clones; roughly 86% are singletons. Trimming cost V 4 bases and J 5 bases; bases outside gene matches: 12. Germline CDR1 reads SGHRS; CDR2 reads YFSETQ. The CDR3 has 15 residues.

V is TRBV5-1 and J is TRBJ2-7; 7 bases agree with TRBD1. The receptor comes from an older woman with COVID-19, enrolled during active disease. The specimen sequenced was peripheral blood. In nucleotides, the CDR3 is TGCGCCAGCAGCCTCCCCTCAACAGGGGCCAACGAGCAGTACTTC. It translates to CASSLPSTGANEQYF. The full variable domain, its missing parts supplied by reference TRBV5-1 and TRBJ2-7, is KAGVTQTPRYLIKTRGQQVTLSCSPISGHRSVSWYQQTPGQGLQFLFEYFSETQRNKGNFPGRFSGRQFSNSRSEMNVSTLELGDSALYLCASSLPSTGANEQYFGPGTRLTVT.